The entry below describes one T cell receptor (beta chain). Method: immunoSEQ multiplex PCR; TCRdb's copy keeps in-frame clones and lacks some. The data hold about 2 million clones, with approximately 95% observed a single time. The data derive from a study of shared clonotypes between healthy human individuals. The naive CD8 population came from CD45RO-negative cells selected for CCR7, without terminally differentiated effector memory CD45RA+ cells. This TCR was sampled from a young man in good health. The sample consisted of naive CD8+ T cells sorted from blood.

The CDR3: CASSLWGGESTDTQYF. CDR3 coding DNA: TGTGCCAGCAGCTTATGGGGCGGGGAGAGCACAGATACGCAGTATTTT. This chain uses TRBV7-9 with TRBJ2-3, with TRBD2 as a possible D gene (6 bases). This CDR3 spans 16 amino acids. CDR1 and CDR2 from the germline V gene are SEHNR and FQNEAQ (reference sequence). With 2 bases removed from V and 0 bases from J, the gap between germline ends came to 12 bases.